By frequency in the sample, the clone carrying this T cell receptor beta chain is medium-sized. This record belongs to a study of HIV-infected patients and healthy controls. V gave up 6 bases and J gave up 6 bases; unmatched junction bases: 12. Germline CDR1 SNHLY, CDR2 FYNNEI. This CDR3 spans 17 amino acids. Antiretroviral therapy had run roughly three months, about 14 weeks, before follow-up blood collection. Whole blood was used without fractionation, so all unsorted peripheral T cells were included. Alpha and beta constant-region primers primed reverse transcription of approximately 0.55 ug RNA. Using multiplexing indices, alpha and beta chain libraries were generated apart by chain-specific third strand synthesis. TCRdb re-derived calls from the 5' RACE reads in MiXCR, one entry per CDR3 protein. The data contain 3,500 to 4,000 distinct CDR3 sequences, 28% of them singletons.

This sequence originates from an adult with HIV infection. This material consisted of blood, taken during antiretroviral therapy. The V gene is TRBV2, the J gene TRBJ1-5; 12 bases match TRBD1. The CDR3 sequence: CASREGTGGASGQPQHF. The DNA for the CDR3 is TGTGCCAGCAGAGAGGGGACAGGGGGCGCTTCGGGTCAGCCCCAGCATTTT. Full variable domain (missing parts from reference TRBV2 and TRBJ1-5): EPEVTQTPSHQVTQMGQEVILRCVPISNHLYFYWYRQILGQKVEFLVSFYNNEISEKSEIFDDQFSVERPDGSNFTLKIRSTKLEDSAMYFCASREGTGGASGQPQHFGDGTRLSIL.